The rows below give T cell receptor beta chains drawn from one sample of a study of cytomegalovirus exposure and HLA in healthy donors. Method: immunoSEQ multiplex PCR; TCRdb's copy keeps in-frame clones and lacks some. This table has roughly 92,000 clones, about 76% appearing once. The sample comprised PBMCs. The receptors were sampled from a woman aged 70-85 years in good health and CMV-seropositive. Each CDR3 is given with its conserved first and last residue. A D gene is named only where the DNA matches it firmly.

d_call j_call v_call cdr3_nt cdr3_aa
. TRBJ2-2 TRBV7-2 TGTGCCAGCAGCCAGTTCCCCTCAGCGAACACCGGGGAGCTGTTTTTT CASSQFPSANTGELFF
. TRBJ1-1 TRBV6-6 TGTGCCAGCAGTTCTCCGGAGGGTATTGAAGCTTTCTTT CASSSPEGIEAFF
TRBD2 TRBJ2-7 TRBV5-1 TGCGCCAGCAGCTTAGTCCCGGGACTAGCGGGGGGGCCTTACGAGCAGTACTTC CASSLVPGLAGGPYEQYF
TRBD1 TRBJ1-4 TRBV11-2 TGTGCCAGCAGCTACTTACAGGGGGCGGGCGAAAAACTGTTTTTT CASSYLQGAGEKLFF
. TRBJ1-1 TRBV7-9 TGTTCCAGCCCCTCGGAGGGTGAAGCTTTCTTT CSSPSEGEAFF
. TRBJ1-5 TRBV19 TGTGCCAGTAGTATGGGGCTCCAGGGAAGCAATCAGCCCCAGCATTTT CASSMGLQGSNQPQHF
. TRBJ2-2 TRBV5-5 TGTGCCAGCAGCTCCCTTTTTGTCCCGAACACCGGGGAGCTGTTTTTT CASSSLFVPNTGELFF
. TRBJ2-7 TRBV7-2 TGTGCCAGCAGCTCCGGGACTGTTTACGAGCAGTACTTC CASSSGTVYEQYF
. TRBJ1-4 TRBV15 TGTGCCACCAGCAGAGAAGGTGGGGCCGGTGATGAAAAACTGTTTTTT CATSREGGAGDEKLFF
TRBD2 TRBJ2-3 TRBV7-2 TGTGCCAGCAGCTCAGGACTAGCCCCAGATACGCAGTATTTT CASSSGLAPDTQYF
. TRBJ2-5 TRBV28 TGTGCCAGCAGTTTACCAGGGTGGCAAGAGACCCAGTACTTC CASSLPGWQETQYF
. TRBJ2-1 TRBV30 TGTGCCTGGAGTGTACTGCATGAGCAGTTCTTC CAWSVLHEQFF
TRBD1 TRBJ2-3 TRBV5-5 TGTGCCAGCAGCTTACCGGACAGGGGGGGCACAGATACGCAGTATTTT CASSLPDRGGTDTQYF
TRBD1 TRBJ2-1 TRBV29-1 TGCAGCGCCCTCGCAGGGGGCTCCTACAATGAGCAGTTCTTC CSALAGGSYNEQFF
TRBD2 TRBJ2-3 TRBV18 TGTGCCAGCTCTCCCGGGACTAGCGGCGAGGGGCCCCCAGATACGCAGTATTTT CASSPGTSGEGPPDTQYF
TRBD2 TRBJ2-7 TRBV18 TGTGCCAGCTCACCAAGTACTAGCGGGAGGATCTACGAGCAGTACTTC CASSPSTSGRIYEQYF
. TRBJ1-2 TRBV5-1 TGCGCCAGCAGCCTGAGCAACTATGGCTACACCTTC CASSLSNYGYTF
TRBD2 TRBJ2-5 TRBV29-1 TGCAGCGTTGATCGGACTAGCGGGGGGAATCTCCGGGAGACCCAGTACTTC CSVDRTSGGNLRETQYF
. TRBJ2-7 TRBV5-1 TGCGCCAGCAGCTCAAAGACAGGTTCCGTCTCCTACGAGCAGTACTTC CASSSKTGSVSYEQYF
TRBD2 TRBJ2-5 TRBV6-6 TGTGCCAGCGGCCGGACTAGCGGGAGGGAGACCCAGTACTTC CASGRTSGRETQYF
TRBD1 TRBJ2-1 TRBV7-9 TGTGCCAGCACCTCCCCGGAGACAGGGGCCAATGAGCAGTTCTTC CASTSPETGANEQFF
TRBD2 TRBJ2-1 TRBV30 TGTGCCTGGAGTGTAGGGACTAGTGGTATCTCCTACAATGAGCAGTTCTTC CAWSVGTSGISYNEQFF
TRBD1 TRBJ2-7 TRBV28 TGTGCCAGCAGTGCCGGGACAGGACCTTTCTACGAGCAGTACTTC CASSAGTGPFYEQYF
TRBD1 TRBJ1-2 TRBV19 TGTGCCAGTAGTATGAACGGAGGGACAGAAAGACCTTATGGCTACACCTTC CASSMNGGTERPYGYTF